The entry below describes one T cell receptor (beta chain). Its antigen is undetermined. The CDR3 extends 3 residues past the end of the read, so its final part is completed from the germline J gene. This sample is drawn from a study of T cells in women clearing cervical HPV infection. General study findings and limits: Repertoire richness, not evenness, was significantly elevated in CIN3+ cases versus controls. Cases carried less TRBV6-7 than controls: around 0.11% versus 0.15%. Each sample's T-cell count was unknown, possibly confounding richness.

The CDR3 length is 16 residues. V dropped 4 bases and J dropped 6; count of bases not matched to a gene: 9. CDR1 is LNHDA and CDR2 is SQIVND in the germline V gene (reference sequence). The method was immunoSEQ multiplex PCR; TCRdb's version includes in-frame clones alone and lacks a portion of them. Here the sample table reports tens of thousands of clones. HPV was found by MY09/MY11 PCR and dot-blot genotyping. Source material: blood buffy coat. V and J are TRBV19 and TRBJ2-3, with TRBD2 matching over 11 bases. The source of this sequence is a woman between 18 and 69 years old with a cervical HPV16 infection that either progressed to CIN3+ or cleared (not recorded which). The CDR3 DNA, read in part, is TGTGCCAGTAGTACTAGCCCCGGGACTAGCGGTGATACG. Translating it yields CASSTSPGTSGDT. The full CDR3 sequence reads CASSTSPGTSGDTQYF.